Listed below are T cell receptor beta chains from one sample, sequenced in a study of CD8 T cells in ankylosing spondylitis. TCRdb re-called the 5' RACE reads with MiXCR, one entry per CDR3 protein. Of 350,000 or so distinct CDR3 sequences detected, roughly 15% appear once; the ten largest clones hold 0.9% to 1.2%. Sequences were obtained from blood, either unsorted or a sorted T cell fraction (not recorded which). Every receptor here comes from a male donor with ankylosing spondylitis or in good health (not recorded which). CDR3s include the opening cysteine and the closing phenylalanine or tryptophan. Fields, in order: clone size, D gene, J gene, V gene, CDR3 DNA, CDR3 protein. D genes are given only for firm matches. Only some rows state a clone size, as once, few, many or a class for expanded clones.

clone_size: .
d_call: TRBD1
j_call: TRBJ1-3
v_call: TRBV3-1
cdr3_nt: TGTGCCAGCAGCCCCCGGGACAGGGAACCCGGAAACACCATATATTTT
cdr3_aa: CASSPRDREPGNTIYF

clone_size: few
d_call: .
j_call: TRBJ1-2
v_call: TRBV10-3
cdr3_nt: TGTGCCATCAGTGAATCGGGGGAGAGAGGCTACACCTTC
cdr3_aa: CAISESGERGYTF

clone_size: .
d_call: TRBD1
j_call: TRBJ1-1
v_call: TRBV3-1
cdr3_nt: TGTGCCAGCAGCCCGACAGGGGGAAGAAGGACTGAAGCTTTCTTT
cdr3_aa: CASSPTGGRRTEAFF

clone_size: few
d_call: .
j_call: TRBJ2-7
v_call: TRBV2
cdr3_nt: TGTGCCAGCAGTGAGGACGGACACTCCTACGAGCAGTACTTC
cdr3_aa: CASSEDGHSYEQYF

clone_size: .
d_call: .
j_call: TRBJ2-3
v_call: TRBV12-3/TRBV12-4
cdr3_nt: TGTGCCAGCAATTCCGGATGGGAATTAGTGACAGATACGCAGTATTTT
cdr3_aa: CASNSGWELVTDTQYF

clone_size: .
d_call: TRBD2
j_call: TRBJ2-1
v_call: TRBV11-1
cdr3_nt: TGTGCCAGCAGCCAGGTGGGACTAGCGGGCCAGCTCTCCTACAATGAGCAGTTCTTC
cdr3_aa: CASSQVGLAGQLSYNEQFF

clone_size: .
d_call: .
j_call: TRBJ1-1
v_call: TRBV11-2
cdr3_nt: TGTGCCAGCAGCTTAGTTGCCGGAGCGGAAGCTTTCTTT
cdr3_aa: CASSLVAGAEAFF

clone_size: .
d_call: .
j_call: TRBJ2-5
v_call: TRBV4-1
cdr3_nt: TGCGCCAGCAGCTTCCGACTAGTCCAAGAGACCCAGTACTTC
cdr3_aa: CASSFRLVQETQYF

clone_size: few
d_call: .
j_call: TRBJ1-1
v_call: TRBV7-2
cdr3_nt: TGTGCCAGCAGCTTAGAAGGGCCGGCCATGAACACTGAAGCTTTCTTT
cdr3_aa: CASSLEGPAMNTEAFF

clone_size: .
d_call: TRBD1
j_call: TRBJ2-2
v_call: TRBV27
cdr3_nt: TGTGCCAGCAGTGGGATTTCAGGGGGCGTAGGCGTCGGGGAGCTGTTTTTT
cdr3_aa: CASSGISGGVGVGELFF

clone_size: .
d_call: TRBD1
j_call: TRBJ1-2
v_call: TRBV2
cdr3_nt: TGTGCCAGCAGATCGGACAGGAATGGCTACACCTTC
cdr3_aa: CASRSDRNGYTF

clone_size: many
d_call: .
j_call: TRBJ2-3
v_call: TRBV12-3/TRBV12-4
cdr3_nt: TGTGCCAGCAGCTCGCCTAATATGTTCGGCACAGATACGCAGTATTTT
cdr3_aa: CASSSPNMFGTDTQYF

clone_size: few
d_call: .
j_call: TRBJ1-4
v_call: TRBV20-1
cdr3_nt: TGCAGTGCTAGAGCTCCCCGGCAAAATGAAAAACTGTTTTTT
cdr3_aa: CSARAPRQNEKLFF

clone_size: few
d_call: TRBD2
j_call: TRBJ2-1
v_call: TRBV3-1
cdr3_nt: TGTGCCAGCAGCCCTGCTGGCGGGAGATCCTACAATGAGCAGTTCTTC
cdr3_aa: CASSPAGGRSYNEQFF

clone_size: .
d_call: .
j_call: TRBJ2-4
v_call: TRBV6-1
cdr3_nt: TGTGCCAGCAACCAAGCCGGGGCCAAAAACATTCAGTACTTC
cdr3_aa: CASNQAGAKNIQYF

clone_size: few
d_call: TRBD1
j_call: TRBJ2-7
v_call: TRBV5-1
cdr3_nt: TGCGCCAGCAGCCCGGACAGGGTCGACTCCTACGAGCAGTACTTC
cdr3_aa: CASSPDRVDSYEQYF

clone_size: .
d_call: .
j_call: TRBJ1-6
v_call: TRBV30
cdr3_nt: TGTGCCTACTTAACCACAACGTTTGGCTCACCCCTCCACTTT
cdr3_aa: CAYLTTTFGSPLHF

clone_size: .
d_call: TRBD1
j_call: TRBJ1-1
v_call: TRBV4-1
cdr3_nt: TGCGCCAGCAGCCAAGAAGGAGGGGGCAGGCGCACTGAAGCTTTCTTT
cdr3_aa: CASSQEGGGRRTEAFF

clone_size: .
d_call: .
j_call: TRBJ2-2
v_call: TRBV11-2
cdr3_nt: TGTGCCAGCAGCTTAGATGGTGCCCGGGTCGGGGAGCTGTTTTTT
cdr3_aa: CASSLDGARVGELFF

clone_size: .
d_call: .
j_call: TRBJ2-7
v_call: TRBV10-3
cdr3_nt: TGTGCCGCCGCCACCAGGACTGGCTACGAGCAGTACTTC
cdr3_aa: CAAATRTGYEQYF

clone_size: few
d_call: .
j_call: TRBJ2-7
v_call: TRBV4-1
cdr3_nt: TGCGCCAGCAGCCAAGATCCACAGGGCTACGAGCAGTACTTC
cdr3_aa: CASSQDPQGYEQYF

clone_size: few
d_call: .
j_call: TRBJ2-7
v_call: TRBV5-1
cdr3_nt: TGCGCCAGCAGCTTGATATCCGAATACGAGCAGTACTTC
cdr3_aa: CASSLISEYEQYF

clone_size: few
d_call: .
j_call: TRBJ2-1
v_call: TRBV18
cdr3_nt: TGTGCCAGCTCACAGACCCACGAGCAGTTCTTC
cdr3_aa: CASSQTHEQFF

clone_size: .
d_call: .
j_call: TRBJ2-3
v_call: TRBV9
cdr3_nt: TGTGCCAGCAGCGTAGGCGGAAGGGGATGGGATACGCAGTATTTT
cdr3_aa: CASSVGGRGWDTQYF

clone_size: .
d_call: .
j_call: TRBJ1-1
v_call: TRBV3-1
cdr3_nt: TGTGCCAGCAGCCAGGCCTCGGAAGCTTTCTTT
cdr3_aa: CASSQASEAFF

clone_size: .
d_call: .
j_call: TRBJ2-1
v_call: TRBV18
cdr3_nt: TGTGCCAGCTCCCCCGGGTCCTCGCGTGAGCAGTTCTTC
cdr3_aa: CASSPGSSREQFF

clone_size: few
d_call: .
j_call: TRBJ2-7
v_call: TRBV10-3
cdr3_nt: TGTGCCATCAGTGAGACTGAATACGAGCAGTACTTC
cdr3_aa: CAISETEYEQYF

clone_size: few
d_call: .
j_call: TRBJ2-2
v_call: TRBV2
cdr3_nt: TGTGCCAGCACTCCCGGATTAGCGCAGACCGGGGAGCTGTTTTTT
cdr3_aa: CASTPGLAQTGELFF

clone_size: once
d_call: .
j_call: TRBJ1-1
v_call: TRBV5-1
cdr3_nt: TGCGCCAGCAGCTATCAGGGGACCGGTGAAGCTTTCTTT
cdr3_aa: CASSYQGTGEAFF

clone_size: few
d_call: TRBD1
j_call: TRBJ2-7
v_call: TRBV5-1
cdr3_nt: TGCGCCAGCAGCCCAAGGACAGGGGAATACGAGCAGTACTTC
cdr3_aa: CASSPRTGEYEQYF

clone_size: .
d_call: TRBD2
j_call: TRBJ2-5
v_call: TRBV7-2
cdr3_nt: TGTGCCAGCAACCCCAGACTAGCCGCTCGGGGGGAGACCCAGTACTTC
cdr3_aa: CASNPRLAARGETQYF

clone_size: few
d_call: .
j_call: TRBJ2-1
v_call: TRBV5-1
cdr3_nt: TGCGCCAGCAGCATACAGGGGGGGGTCAATGAGCAGTTCTTC
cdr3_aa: CASSIQGGVNEQFF

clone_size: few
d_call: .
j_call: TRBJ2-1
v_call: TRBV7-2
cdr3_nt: TGTGCCAGCAGCTTCCGAGGTTTGGGGATGGATGAGCAGTTCTTC
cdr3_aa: CASSFRGLGMDEQFF

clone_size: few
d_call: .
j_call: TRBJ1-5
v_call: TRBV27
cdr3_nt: TGTGCCAGCAGTTTAGGGCTGCCGACAGGCGCAAATCAGCCCCAGCATTTT
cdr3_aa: CASSLGLPTGANQPQHF

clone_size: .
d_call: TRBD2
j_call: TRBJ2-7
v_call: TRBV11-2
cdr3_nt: TGTGCCAGCAGCGGAAGGACTAGCGGGGGGGTCCCCGCCTCGTACGAGCAGTACTTC
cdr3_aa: CASSGRTSGGVPASYEQYF

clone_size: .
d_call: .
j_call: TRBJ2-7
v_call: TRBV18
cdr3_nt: TGTGCCAGCTCACCCGTTATCGGGGCCACCTACGAGCAGTACTTC
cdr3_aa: CASSPVIGATYEQYF

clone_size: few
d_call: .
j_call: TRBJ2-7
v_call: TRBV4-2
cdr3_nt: TGTGCCAGCAGCCAAGATAGAGGAACAGGCGGTTCCCCTTACGAGCAGTACTTC
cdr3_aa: CASSQDRGTGGSPYEQYF

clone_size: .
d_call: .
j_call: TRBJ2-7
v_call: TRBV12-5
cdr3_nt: TGTGCTAGTCAGGGCTCTAACTCCTACGAGCAGTACTTC
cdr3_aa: CASQGSNSYEQYF

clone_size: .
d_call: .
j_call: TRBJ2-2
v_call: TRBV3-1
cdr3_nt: TGTGCCAGCAGTACTACAGGGCTCACCGGGGAGCTGTTTTTT
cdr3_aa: CASSTTGLTGELFF

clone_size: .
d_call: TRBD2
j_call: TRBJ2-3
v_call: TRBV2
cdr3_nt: TGTGCCAGCAAAAGCGGGGTGATCACAGATACGCAGTATTTT
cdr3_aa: CASKSGVITDTQYF

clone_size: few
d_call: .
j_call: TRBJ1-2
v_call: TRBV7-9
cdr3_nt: TGTGCCAGCAGCTTAGACGGATTCTATGGCTACACCTTC
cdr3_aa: CASSLDGFYGYTF

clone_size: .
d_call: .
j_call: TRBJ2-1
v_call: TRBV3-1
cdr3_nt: TGTGCCAGCAGCCTCATGCTACTAGGGATCAATGAGCAGTTCTTC
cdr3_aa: CASSLMLLGINEQFF

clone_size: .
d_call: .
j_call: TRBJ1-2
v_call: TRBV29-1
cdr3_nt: TGCAGCGTTCCCTTGGGGCAGGCCTATGGCTACACCTTC
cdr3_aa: CSVPLGQAYGYTF

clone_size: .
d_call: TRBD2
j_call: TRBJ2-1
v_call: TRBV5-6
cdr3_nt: TGTGCCAGCAGCTGGACTAGCGGGAGCAATGAGCAGTTCTTC
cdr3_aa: CASSWTSGSNEQFF

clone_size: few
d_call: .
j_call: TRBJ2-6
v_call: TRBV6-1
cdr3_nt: TGTGCCAGCAGTGGCAGGGATACCGGGGCCAACGTCCTGACTTTC
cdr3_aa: CASSGRDTGANVLTF

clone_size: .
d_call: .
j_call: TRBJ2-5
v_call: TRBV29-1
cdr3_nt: TGCAGCGTTATCCCACAGGCCTCAACCCAGTACTTC
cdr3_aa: CSVIPQASTQYF

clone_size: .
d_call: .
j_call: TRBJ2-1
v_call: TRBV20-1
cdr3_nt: TGCAGTGCTACTACGGAATCCTACAATGAGCAGTTCTTC
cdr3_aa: CSATTESYNEQFF

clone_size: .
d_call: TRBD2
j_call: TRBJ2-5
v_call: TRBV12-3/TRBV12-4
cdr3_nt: TGTGCCAGCTGTTTAGCGCTATATTCTAGCGGGGGGGCCCCGGAGACCCAGTACTTC
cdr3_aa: CASCLALYSSGGAPETQYF

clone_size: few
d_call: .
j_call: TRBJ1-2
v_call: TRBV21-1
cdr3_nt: TGTGCCAGCAGCAAAGTGGGAGTTAGGTGTGGCTACACCTTC
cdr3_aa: CASSKVGVRCGYTF

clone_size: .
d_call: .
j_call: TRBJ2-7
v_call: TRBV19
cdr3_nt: TGTGCCAGTAGTTCTGGGGGGGGCCAATACGAGCAGTACTTC
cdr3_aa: CASSSGGGQYEQYF

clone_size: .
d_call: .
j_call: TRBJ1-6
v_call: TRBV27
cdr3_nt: TGTGCCAGCAGTTTCCAACGGCTGAATTCACCCCTCCACTTT
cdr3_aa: CASSFQRLNSPLHF

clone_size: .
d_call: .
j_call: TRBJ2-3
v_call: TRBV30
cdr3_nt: TGTGCCTGGAGTGTTGTAGCAGGGGCCGATACGCAGTATTTT
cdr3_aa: CAWSVVAGADTQYF

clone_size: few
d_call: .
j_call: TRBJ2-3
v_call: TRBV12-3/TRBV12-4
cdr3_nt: TGTGCCAGCAGTTTCGGGGACCGTCTACGCACAGATACGCAGTATTTT
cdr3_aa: CASSFGDRLRTDTQYF

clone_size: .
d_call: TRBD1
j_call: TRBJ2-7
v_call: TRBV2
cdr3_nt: TGTGCCACCGGGACAGGGGGCTTTATACGCGGAGAGCAGTACTTC
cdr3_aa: CATGTGGFIRGEQYF

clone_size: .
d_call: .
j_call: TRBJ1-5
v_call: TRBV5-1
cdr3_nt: TGCGCCAGCAGCTTGGGTGGCTATAGCAATCAGCACCAGCATTTT
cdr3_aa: CASSLGGYSNQHQHF